This T cell receptor (beta chain) was captured in a study of tumor-infiltrating lymphocytes in primary liver carcinoma. At the level of the study: The patient population consisted of men and women between 30 and 69 years of age. Stage T1-T3 N0M0 tumors spanned about 4.2 to 11 cm.

CDR3 size: 16 residues. CDR1 is SGHAT and CDR2 is FQNNGV in the germline V gene. Bulk tissue was left unsorted, and RNA and DNA were co-extracted from roughly 20-30 mg of it. Resection treated the patients' primary liver carcinoma. Comments on this clonotype: The antigen remains unidentified. At one end, the junction sequence differs from germline, possibly due to a read error.

A primer in the constant region served to generate TCR beta cDNA from approximately 500 ng of total RNA. Libraries for TCR beta were built through three nested multiplex PCR rounds, which together made up a slightly modified ARM-PCR procedure. TRBV1-TRBV30 forward primers paired with a C-beta reverse primer drove the first two PCR rounds, 10 cycles each. TCRdb reprocessed the multiplex PCR reads via MiXCR and lists one record per CDR3 protein. There are tens of thousands of distinct CDR3 sequences in the sample; over 65% occur only once, and 41% lies in the top ten. Whole-study results and caveats: Tumor-adjacent and tumor-blood pairs displayed less overlap than did pairs of tumor regions.

The chain couples TRBV11-2 to TRBJ2-7; unclear D gene. The clonotype was recovered from a man between 35 and 55 years old with primary liver carcinoma and hepatitis B virus infection. The sequenced sample was liver tumor tissue from sampling region 1. The sample's subset: tumor region T1, superior pole. The CDR3 DNA follows: TGTACCAGCAGTTTCAGTGCGACCAGCCTCTCCTACGAGCAGTATTTC. Translating it yields CTSSFSATSLSYEQYF.